This T cell receptor (beta chain) was recovered during a study of shared clonotypes between healthy human individuals. Looking at the study overall: Used for every donor were three CD4 naive, three CD4 memory, two CD8 naive and one CD8 memory plate.

The CDR3 spans 15 residues. Trimming cost V 6 bases and J 4 bases; bases outside gene matches: 11. Germline-derived CDR1 and CDR2 are MNHEY and SMNVEV (reference sequence). Concerning this clone itself: Its antigen is currently unknown.

Template for every sorted-subset replicate PCR totaled around 210 ng DNA, 25,000 to 30,000 T cell genomes. Profiled with immunoSEQ multiplex PCR; TCRdb holds only in-frame clones, not every one. Of 700,000 or so clones in the sample, around 72% were seen once. Study results and limitations: Across a handful of donors, naive CD4 shared roughly 5%, naive CD8 under 4%, memory CD4 2.3%, memory CD8 0.4% to 0.5%.

This clonotype originated in a woman aged 25 to 39 in good health. The chain joins TRBV27 to TRBJ2-5; TRBD1 matches at 7 bases. Sequenced input: memory CD4+ T cells sorted from blood. Subset defined: CD45RA-negative fraction. CDR3 in amino acids: CASRNRGKGVETQYF. In DNA form, the CDR3 reads TGTGCCAGCAGAAACAGGGGAAAAGGGGTAGAGACCCAGTACTTC.